This T cell receptor beta chain emerged from a study of shared clonotypes between healthy human individuals. Overall study context: Donors, aged 18 to 49, were a couple of women and a few men.

The CDR3 contains 14 residues. CDR1 SEHNR and CDR2 FQNEAQ come from the germline V gene (reference sequence). Trimming removed 5 bases from V and 5 bases from J; junction bases left unmatched: 7. Produced via immunoSEQ multiplex PCR; TCRdb's table is partial and in-frame only. The repertoire holds about 100,000 clones, with around 68% as singletons. The sequenced material came from memory CD8+ T cells sorted from blood. This sample's subset: CD45RO+ cells pooled with CCR7-negative TemRA cells. The sequence was collected from a woman aged 30 to 39 in good health. This chain joins TRBV7-9 and TRBJ2-7, with 9 bases that match TRBD1. The CDR3 nucleotides read TGTGCCAGCAGCCACCGGGACAGGGTCCACGAGCAGTACTTC. It codes for CASSHRDRVHEQYF. Drawing the rest from reference TRBV7-9 and TRBJ2-7, the complete variable domain is DTGVSQNPRHKITKRGQNVTFRCDPISEHNRLYWYRQTLGQGPEFLTYFQNEAQLEKSRLLSDRFSAERPKGSFSTLEIQRTEQGDSAMYLCASSHRDRVHEQYFGPGTRLTVT.